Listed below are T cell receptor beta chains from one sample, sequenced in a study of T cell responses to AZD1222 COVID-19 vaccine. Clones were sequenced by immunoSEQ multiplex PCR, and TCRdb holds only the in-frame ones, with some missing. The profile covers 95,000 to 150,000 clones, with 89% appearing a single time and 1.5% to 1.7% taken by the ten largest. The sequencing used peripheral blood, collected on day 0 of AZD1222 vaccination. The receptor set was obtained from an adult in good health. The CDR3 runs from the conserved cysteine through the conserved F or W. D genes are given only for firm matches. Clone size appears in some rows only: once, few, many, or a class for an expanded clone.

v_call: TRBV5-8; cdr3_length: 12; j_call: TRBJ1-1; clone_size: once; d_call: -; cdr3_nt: TGTGCCAGCAGCTTCGGATACACTGAAGCTTTCTTT; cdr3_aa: CASSFGYTEAFF
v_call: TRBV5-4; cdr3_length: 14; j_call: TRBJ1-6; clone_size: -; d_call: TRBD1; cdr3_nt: TGTGCCAGCAGTGGACCGGGACAGCTTTCACCCCTCCACTTT; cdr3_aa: CASSGPGQLSPLHF
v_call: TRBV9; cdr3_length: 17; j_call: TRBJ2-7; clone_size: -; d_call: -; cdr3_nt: TGTGCCAGCAGCGTAGATTTGTCGGCGGCAGGCGTCTACGAGCAGTACTTC; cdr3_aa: CASSVDLSAAGVYEQYF
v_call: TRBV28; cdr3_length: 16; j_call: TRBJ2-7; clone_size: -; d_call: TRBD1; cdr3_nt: TGTGCCAGCAGTTCCTGGACAGGGCACAGCTCCTACGAGCAGTACTTC; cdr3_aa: CASSSWTGHSSYEQYF
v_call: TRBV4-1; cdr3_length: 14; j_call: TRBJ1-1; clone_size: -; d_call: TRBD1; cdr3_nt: TGCGCCAGCAGGCGGACAGGGGGTAGGACTGAAGCTTTCTTT; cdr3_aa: CASRRTGGRTEAFF
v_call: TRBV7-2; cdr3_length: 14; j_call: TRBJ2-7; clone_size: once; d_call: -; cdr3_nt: TGTGCCAGCAGCTTACAATTTGGGGAGGACGAGCAGTACTTC; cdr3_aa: CASSLQFGEDEQYF
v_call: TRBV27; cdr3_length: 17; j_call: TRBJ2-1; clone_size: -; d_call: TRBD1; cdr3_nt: TGTGCCAGCTCCAACAGGGGGGAGATGATAAACAAGAATGAGCAGTTCTTC; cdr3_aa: CASSNRGEMINKNEQFF
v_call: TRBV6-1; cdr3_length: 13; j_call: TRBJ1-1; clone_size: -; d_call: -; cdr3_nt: TGTGCCAGCAGTGAATCGGAATCCACTGAAGCTTTCTTT; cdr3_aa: CASSESESTEAFF
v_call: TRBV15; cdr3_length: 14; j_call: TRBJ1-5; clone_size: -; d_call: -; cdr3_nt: TGTGCCACCAGCAGAGACAGGGGAGATCAGCCCCAGCATTTT; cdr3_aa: CATSRDRGDQPQHF
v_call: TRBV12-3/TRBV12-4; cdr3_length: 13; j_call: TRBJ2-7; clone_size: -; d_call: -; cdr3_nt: TGTGCCAGCAGTCCGGACGGCTCCTACGAGCAGTACTTC; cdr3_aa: CASSPDGSYEQYF
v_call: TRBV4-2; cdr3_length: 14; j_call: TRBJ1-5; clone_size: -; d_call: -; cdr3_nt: TGTGCCAGCAGCCAAGGGCCAGGGTACCAGCCCCAGCATTTT; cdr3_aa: CASSQGPGYQPQHF
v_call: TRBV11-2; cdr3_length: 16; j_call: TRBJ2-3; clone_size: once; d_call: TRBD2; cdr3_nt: TGTGCCAGCAGTTCCAGCGGGAATGGGGTAGCAGATACGCAGTATTTT; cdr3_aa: CASSSSGNGVADTQYF
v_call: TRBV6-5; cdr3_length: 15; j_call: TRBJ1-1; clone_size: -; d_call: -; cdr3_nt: TGTGCCAGCAGTTACTCGAGTTCAGGGGCCGCTGAAGCTTTCTTT; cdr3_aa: CASSYSSSGAAEAFF
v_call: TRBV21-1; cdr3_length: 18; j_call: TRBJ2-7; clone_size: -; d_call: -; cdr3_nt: -; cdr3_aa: CASSKVGGGSGCGYEQYF
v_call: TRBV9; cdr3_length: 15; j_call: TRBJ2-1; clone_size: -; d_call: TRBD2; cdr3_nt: TGTGCCAGCAGCGCGGCTAGCGGACCGTACAATGAGCAGTTCTTC; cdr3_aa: CASSAASGPYNEQFF
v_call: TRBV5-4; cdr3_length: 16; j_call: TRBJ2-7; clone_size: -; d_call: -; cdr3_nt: TGTGCCAGCAGCTTGGATAGGATGATGGCTAGCGATGAGCAGTACTTC; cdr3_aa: CASSLDRMMASDEQYF
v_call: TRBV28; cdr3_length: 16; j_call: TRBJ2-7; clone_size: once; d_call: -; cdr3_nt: TGTGCCAGCAGTTCGCGCGGGACAGAGGGACCCTACGAGCAGTACTTC; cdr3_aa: CASSSRGTEGPYEQYF
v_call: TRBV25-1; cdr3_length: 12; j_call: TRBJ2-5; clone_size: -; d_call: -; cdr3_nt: TGTGCCAGCAGTGAAGATTCAGAGACCCAGTACTTC; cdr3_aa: CASSEDSETQYF
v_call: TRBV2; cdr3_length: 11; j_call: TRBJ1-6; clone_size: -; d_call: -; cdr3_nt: TGTGCCAGCAGTAGACTTCGACCCCTCCACTTT; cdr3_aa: CASSRLRPLHF
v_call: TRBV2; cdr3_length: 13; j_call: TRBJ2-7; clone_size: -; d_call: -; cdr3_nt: TGTGCCAGCAGTGAGGACCTTCCTAACGAGCAGTACTTC; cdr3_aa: CASSEDLPNEQYF
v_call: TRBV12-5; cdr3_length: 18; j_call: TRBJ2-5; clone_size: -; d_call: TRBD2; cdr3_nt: TGTGCTAGTGGTTTGGTACGAGATAGCGGGACAAACCAAGAGACCCAGTACTTC; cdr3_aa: CASGLVRDSGTNQETQYF
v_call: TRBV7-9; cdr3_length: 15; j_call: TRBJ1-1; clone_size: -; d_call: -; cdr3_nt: TGTGCCAGCAGCTTCACGGGACAAATGAACACTGAAGCTTTCTTT; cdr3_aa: CASSFTGQMNTEAFF
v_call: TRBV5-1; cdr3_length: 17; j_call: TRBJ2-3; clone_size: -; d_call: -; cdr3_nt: TGCGCCAGCAGCTTGGGGACGGGCGGTGCTAGCACAGATACGCAGTATTTT; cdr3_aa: CASSLGTGGASTDTQYF
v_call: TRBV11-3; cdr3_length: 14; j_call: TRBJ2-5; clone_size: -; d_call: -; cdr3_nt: TGTGCCAGCAGCTTAGCCGGAGAGGCGGAGACCCAGTACTTC; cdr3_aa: CASSLAGEAETQYF
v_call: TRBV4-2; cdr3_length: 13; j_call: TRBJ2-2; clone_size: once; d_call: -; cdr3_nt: TGTGCCAGCGAACAGAGCCACACCGGGGAGCTGTTTTTT; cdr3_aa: CASEQSHTGELFF
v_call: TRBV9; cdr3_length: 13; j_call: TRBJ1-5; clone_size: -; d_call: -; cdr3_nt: TGTGCCAGCAGCGAAAACAGCGATCAGCCCCAGCATTTT; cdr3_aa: CASSENSDQPQHF
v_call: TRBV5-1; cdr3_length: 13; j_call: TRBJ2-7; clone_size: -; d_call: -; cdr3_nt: TGCGCCAGCACCCTCATCCCTCAGGACGAGCAGTACTTC; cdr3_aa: CASTLIPQDEQYF
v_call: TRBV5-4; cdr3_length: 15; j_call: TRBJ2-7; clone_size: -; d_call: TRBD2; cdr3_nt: TGTGCCAGCAGCAAAGCCATAGCGGGGGGCTACGAGCAGTACTTC; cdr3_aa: CASSKAIAGGYEQYF
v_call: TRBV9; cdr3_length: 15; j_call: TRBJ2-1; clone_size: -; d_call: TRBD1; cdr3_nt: TGTGCCAGCAGCGTCGGACAGGGTAGGGTCAATGAGCAGTTCTTC; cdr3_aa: CASSVGQGRVNEQFF
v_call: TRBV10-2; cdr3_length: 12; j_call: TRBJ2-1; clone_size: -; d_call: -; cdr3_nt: TGCGCCAGCAGGGAACCCCGTAACGAGCAGTTCTTC; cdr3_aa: CASREPRNEQFF
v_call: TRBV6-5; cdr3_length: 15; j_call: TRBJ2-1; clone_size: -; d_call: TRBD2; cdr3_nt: TGTGCCAGCAGTCGACTAGCGGGAGAAGGGGTTGAGCAGTTCTTC; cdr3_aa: CASSRLAGEGVEQFF
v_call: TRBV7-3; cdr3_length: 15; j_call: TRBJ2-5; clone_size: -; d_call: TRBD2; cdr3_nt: TGTGCCAGCAGCTCTACTAGCGGAAACCAAGAGACCCAGTACTTC; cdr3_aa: CASSSTSGNQETQYF